The TCR beta chain under discussion was sequenced for a study of PD-L1 blockade in urothelial cancer (dated by TCRdb to between 2016 and 2019). For context, the study as a whole: All patients started therapy at some point between 2014 and 2016 and received atezolizumab 1,200 mg intravenously every 3 weeks. Twenty-five of 29 patients were identified as males with urothelial cancer of bladder origin, and a prior smoking history was reported by 18 of 29 patients. Pretreatment tumor samples, along with matched peripheral blood collected serially before and after atezolizumab treatment, underwent TCR sequencing. Blood samples gave a median of about 150,000 T cells and approximately 81,000 unique TCRs, with a median clonality of around 0.074. An ECOG performance status of 0 or 1 was recorded for the patients, and 0 to 3 prior chemotherapy regimens had been received by the patients. Pretreatment blood TCR-seq was available for under 35 patients, at least one posttreatment blood collection was obtained for around 24 patients, and tumor TCR-seq was available for around 24 patients. Blood samples were analyzed at 3 weeks after treatment start (second dose) and at 6 weeks after treatment start. About 10 patients achieved durable clinical benefit and approximately 20 did not. In the same patients, pretreatment tumors underwent whole exome sequencing and RNA sequencing in addition to TCR sequencing. Durable clinical benefit was defined as progression-free survival longer than 6 months, and TCR features were also tested against progression-free and overall survival. The study, an exploratory multi-omic analysis, examined somatic, immune and clinical correlates of response to PD-L1 blockade with atezolizumab in urothelial cancer.

Concerning this clone itself: This receptor's antigen is unknown. Per-nucleotide qualities are absent, and no much larger clonotype sits a single base away.

To estimate absolute template abundance from read counts, synthetic TCR analog templates were spiked into each PCR. TCRbeta CDR3 regions were amplified from genomic DNA with bias-controlled V and J gene primers using the immunoSEQ assay. Sequencing of rearranged TCRbeta segments was performed at approximately 20X coverage. In the paper's pipeline: Sequencing errors were corrected by clustering, and CDR3s were annotated against IMGT so that V, D and J genes could be assigned. Downstream analyses used only productive TCRbeta rearrangements and left out out-of-frame or stop-codon sequences. To compute clonality, Shannon entropy was normalized by the log of the number of unique productive sequences and then subtracted from one. Clones differing between time points or between blood and tumor were identified by Fisher's exact test with Benjamini-Hochberg correction at adjusted p below 0.01. TCRdb obtained this table from immuneACCESS and retained in-frame rearrangements with V and J assigned. These tables miss some clones; where compared with another copy, unresolved V genes account for less than half of the shortfall, and the remainder is unexplained. V and J calls and clone size are copied from that table; D and trimming were computed from the DNA. Counted in this sample were 70,000 or so clones; 90% of them appeared once. The ten largest make up more than 3.5% of the sample.

Trimming at the junction amounts to 6 bases on V and 7 bases on J, and the germline ends lie 13 bases apart. From a lookup of the germline V gene, CDR1 and CDR2 are KGHSH and LQKENI. Including the terminal cysteine and phenylalanine, the CDR3 comprises 13 residues. CDR3 DNA is the only sequence kept; it has 39 bases, read in frame from the first base. According to the study, the label for this sample's time point signals: pretreatment peripheral blood. A total of roughly 30 patients with locally advanced or metastatic urothelial carcinoma, treated at Memorial Sloan Kettering on a trial protocol, made up the cohort. Peripheral blood mononuclear cells were collected pretreatment and during treatment, at between 1 and 8 total time points per patient. The Qiagen DNeasy Blood extraction kit was used to purify genomic DNA from total PBMCs and from tumor samples. PBMCs were collected pretreatment and during treatment, and were isolated and stored as previously described.

Study-wide findings and limitations: At 3 weeks after the start of treatment, tumor-associated TCR clones in peripheral blood had expanded more in patients with durable benefit (n ≈ 20, p = 0.022). Because of the small sample size (n ≈ 27) and the many exploratory analyses performed, the results are intended to be regarded as hypothesis-generating. Improved progression-free and overall survival was associated with having pretreatment peripheral blood TCR clonality below the median.

The source material was PBMCs, sampled around atezolizumab (anti-PD-L1) treatment. This TCR was recovered from a man between 70 and 80 years old with urothelial cancer. The rearrangement combines TRBV18 with TRBJ2-1; the D gene remains uncertain. For the CDR3, the sequence is CASSSAAYNEQFF. The nucleotides read TGTGCCAGCTCCTCCGCCGCGTATAATGAGCAGTTCTTC.